These 25 T cell receptor beta chains came from one sample sequenced in a study of sequential checkpoint blockade in melanoma (dated by TCRdb to the late 2010s). The treatment or condition label on this specimen signifies: randomized to nivolumab then ipilimumab (arm A) or the reverse (arm B). The library was built by means of the immunoSEQ multiplex PCR assay. Held by TCRdb, this immuneACCESS table contains in-frame sequences only and omits some clones. Under half of the omission traces to an unresolved V gene where checked; the cause of the rest is unknown. Present in this sample are approximately 12,000 clones, about 61% of which were seen just once. The ten largest clones add up to around a quarter of the sample. This material consisted of CD8+ T cells sorted from blood (inferred from file names), taken from a patient given nivolumab and ipilimumab in sequence. The source of these receptors is a human donor with melanoma.

The chain has TRBV6-6 and TRBJ1-6; 7 positions agree with TRBD1. This CDR3 spans 16 amino acids. In germline, CDR1 is MNHNY, CDR2 SVGAGI (reference sequence). Trimming removed 2 bases from V and 0 bases from J; junction bases left unmatched: 1. The CDR3 loop is CASSYRQGSYNSPLHF. The DNA for the CDR3 is TGTGCCAGCAGTTACAGACAGGGCTCCTATAATTCACCCCTCCACTTT.

This clone is labeled large. CDR3 loop: CASSRGLGNSPLHF. CDR3 sequence (DNA): TGTGCCAGTAGTAGGGGGCTCGGGAATTCACCCCTCCACTTT. The V call is TRBV19, the J call TRBJ1-6, with D maybe TRBD1 (6 bases). Germline V CDR1 and CDR2: LNHDA, SQIVND (reference sequence). This CDR3 comprises 14 residues. Trimming shortened V by 4 bases and J by 7 bases, and 11 bases separated the two germline ends.

This chain joins TRBV9 and TRBJ2-2; 11 bases agree with TRBD1. V lost 6 bases to trimming and J lost 4 bases; unmatched junction nucleotides: 2. Germline CDR1 is SGDLS and CDR2 is YYNGEE. There are 14 residues in the CDR3. CDR3 DNA: TGTGCCAGCACCGGGACAGGGGGCACCGGGGAGCTGTTTTTT. Its translation is CASTGTGGTGELFF.

This clone was picked up a small number of times. V and J are TRBV7-2 and TRBJ1-1, with TRBD1 matching over 9 bases. The CDR3 sequence is 14 residues long. V trimming: 5 bases; J trimming: 6 bases; junction bases outside the gene matches: 7. Germline V CDR1 and CDR2: SGHTA, FQGNSA. This chain's CDR3 is CASSMDRGNPEAFF. The DNA of the CDR3 is TGTGCCAGCAGCATGGACAGGGGTAACCCTGAAGCTTTCTTT.

By proportion, this clone is medium-sized. V usage is TRBV27 and J usage is TRBJ2-7; no reliable D call. The CDR3 loop spans 11 amino acids. Germline CDR1 and CDR2: MNHEY and SMNVEV (reference sequence). V lost 4 bases, J lost 6 bases, and 7 bases lay in between. The CDR3 DNA sequence: TGTGCCAGCAGTTCCGGTGGCGAGCAGTACTTC. This gives the protein CASSSGGEQYF.

The chain carries TRBV27 and TRBJ2-5; D might be TRBD1 (5 bases). V lost 2 bases and J lost 3, with 10 bases in between. The CDR3 totals 14 residues. Germline CDR1 MNHEY, CDR2 SMNVEV (reference sequence). In DNA form, the CDR3 reads TGTGCCAGCAGTTTAGGTCAGGGCAAAGAGACCCAGTACTTC. This sequence encodes CASSLGQGKETQYF.

The chain couples TRBV27 to TRBJ2-5; TRBD1 agrees at 7 bases. This CDR3 is 15 amino acids long. Germline V gives CDR1 MNHEY, CDR2 SMNVEV (reference sequence). The V gene end was trimmed by 6 bases and the J gene end by 1 base; junction bases not matched to a gene: 8. The chain's CDR3 is CASSQTTGPQETQYF. CDR3 nucleotide sequence: TGTGCCAGCAGCCAAACGACAGGGCCCCAAGAGACCCAGTACTTC.

This chain links TRBV27 with TRBJ1-5, with 8 positions matching TRBD1. Germline V gives CDR1 MNHEY, CDR2 SMNVEV (reference sequence). The CDR3 is made up of 13 amino acids. Germline trimming cut 9 bases from V and 7 bases from J; bases unmatched to any gene: 8. The CDR3 region has the DNA TGTGCCAGTGGGCAGGGGGCTGAACAGCCCCAGCATTTT. Protein product: CASGQGAEQPQHF.

The rearrangement joins TRBV2 to TRBJ1-2; D possibly corresponds to TRBD1 (5 bases). Germline V gives CDR1 SNHLY, CDR2 FYNNEI. This CDR3 spans 15 amino acids. V was trimmed by 2 bases and J by 4 bases, leaving 14 bases between them. CDR3: CASSEIGRVGYGYTF. Written as DNA, the CDR3 is TGTGCCAGCAGTGAAATCGGCAGGGTAGGCTATGGCTACACCTTC.

This clone was picked up a small number of times. The chain joins TRBV5-6 to TRBJ1-2; 8 bases fit TRBD1. In germline, CDR1 is SGHDT, CDR2 YYEEEE. V was clipped by 2 bases and J by 2 bases; unmatched bases: 5. The CDR3 is 15 amino acids. The DNA of the CDR3 is TGTGCCAGCAGCTTCTACGGGACAGGCAACTATGGCTACACCTTC. This gives the protein CASSFYGTGNYGYTF.

The V call is TRBV7-9, the J call TRBJ2-7, with 7 bases identical to TRBD1. This CDR3 comprises 13 residues. Germline V gives CDR1 SEHNR, CDR2 FQNEAQ (reference sequence). The ends lost 5 bases at V and 0 bases at J; junction bases unmatched: 1. Here the CDR3 reads CASSRDSSYEQYF. The CDR3 nucleotides are TGTGCCAGCAGCCGGGACAGCTCCTACGAGCAGTACTTC.

The chain couples TRBV30 to TRBJ1-1, with D uncertain. Deletions cut 5 bases from V and 7 bases from J, with 11 bases between. This CDR3 spans 11 amino acids. Germline-derived CDR1 and CDR2 are GTSNPN and SVGIG (reference sequence). In DNA, the CDR3 is TGTGCCTGGGCCTTTCGAGTTGAAGCTTTCTTT. It specifies CAWAFRVEAFF.

This clone was seen just once. This chain uses TRBV4-1 with TRBJ2-7; a weak D match, TRBD2 (5 bases). Germline lookup yields CDR1 MGHRA and CDR2 YSYEKL. Trimming took off 2 bases at V and 1 base at J, with 9 bases between the two ends. The CDR3 contains 14 residues. The CDR3 DNA is TGCGCCAGCAGCCAATCTAGAGGGTCCTACGAGCAGTACTTC. Its translation: CASSQSRGSYEQYF.

The chain joins TRBV19 to TRBJ2-1; no reliable D call. Trimming cost V 5 bases and J 4 bases, with 12 bases left between them. Germline-derived CDR1 and CDR2 are LNHDA and SQIVND (reference sequence). The CDR3 spans 14 residues. CDR3 sequence (DNA): TGTGCCAGTAGTTTCCAACGGTTATACAATGAGCAGTTCTTC. Residues: CASSFQRLYNEQFF.

In its sample, this clone was seen a few times. V usage is TRBV7-8 and J usage is TRBJ2-3; TRBD1 matches at 8 bases. Per the germline V gene, CDR1 is SGHVS and CDR2 is FQNEAQ. The CDR3 has 17 amino acids. V dropped 1 base and J dropped 1; count of bases not matched to a gene: 7. The DNA of the CDR3 is TGTGCCAGCAGCTTAGTATACGGGACAGGACGCACAGATACGCAGTATTTT. It is translated as CASSLVYGTGRTDTQYF.

J is TRBJ2-7 and V is TRBV29-1, with D tentatively TRBD1 (6 bases). The CDR3 consists of 15 residues. Germline V gene lookup returns CDR1 SQVTM and CDR2 ANQGSEA. The V gene lost 2 bases and the J gene lost 2 bases, with 16 bases spanning the gap. The DNA of the CDR3 is TGCAGCGTTGAACTTGTGGGGGCAGGTACCTACGAGCAGTACTTC. Its protein is CSVELVGAGTYEQYF.

This clone was picked up a small number of times. This sequence joins TRBV6-6 and TRBJ2-5; 7 positions agree with TRBD1. The CDR3 totals 15 residues. Germline loops: CDR1 MNHNY, CDR2 SVGAGI (reference sequence). J was trimmed by 1 base and V by 0 bases; bases with no gene match: 2. The CDR3 loop is CASSYSGQTQETQYF. DNA of the CDR3: TGTGCCAGCAGTTACTCGGGACAGACCCAAGAGACCCAGTACTTC.

The chain combines TRBV4-3 with TRBJ2-3; D not certain. Trimming stripped 0 bases from V and 6 bases from J, with 7 bases between. From germline, CDR1 is LGHNA and CDR2 YSLEER. CDR3 size: 13 residues. CDR3 sequence (DNA): TGCGCCAGCAGCCAAGATCTCGGGGATACGCAGTATTTT. Translation: CASSQDLGDTQYF.

This clone was recorded a few times. This chain links TRBV19 with TRBJ2-7; the D gene is possibly TRBD1 (6 bases). The V gene's germline CDR1 is LNHDA and CDR2 SQIVND (reference sequence). The CDR3 loop spans 13 amino acids. V was trimmed by 3 bases and J by 5 bases, leaving 11 bases between them. The CDR3 sequence is CASSMGARDEQYF. CDR3 DNA sequence: TGTGCCAGTAGTATGGGGGCAAGGGACGAGCAGTACTTC.

The V call is TRBV28, the J call TRBJ2-5; D possibly corresponds to TRBD2 (5 bases). The CDR3 consists of 15 residues. Germline CDR1 is MDHEN and CDR2 is SYDVKM. V was pared by 5 bases and J by 4 bases, with 17 bases between. CDR3 sequence (DNA): TGTGCCAGCAGTCCCCCCCAATCCGGAGGAGAGACCCAGTACTTC. This translates into CASSPPQSGGETQYF.

DNA for the CDR3: TGTGCCAGCAGCTTAGCGGCAGGGGAAGGCTACACCTTC. Residues: CASSLAAGEGYTF. V and J are TRBV11-2 and TRBJ1-2; perhaps TRBD1 as D (6 bases). With 1 base removed from V and 8 bases from J, the gap between germline ends came to 11 bases. The CDR3 has 13 amino acids. In germline, CDR1 is SGHAT, CDR2 FQNNGV.

This sequence joins TRBV11-3 and TRBJ2-1; the match to TRBD2 covers 7 bases. Per germline, CDR1 SGHNT and CDR2 YENEEA. This CDR3 spans 16 amino acids. V gave up 1 base and J gave up 5 bases; unmatched junction bases: 8. The CDR3 nucleotides read TGTGCCAGCAGCTTAGTTGGCGGGAGCATGAACAATGAGCAGTTCTTC. Translated, it gives CASSLVGGSMNNEQFF.

The chain links TRBV19 to TRBJ2-3, with D possibly being TRBD1 (5 bases). V was cut by 3 bases and J by 1 base, with 11 bases left in between. This CDR3 contains 15 residues. Germline V gene sequence: CDR1 LNHDA, CDR2 SQIVND (reference sequence). The CDR3 loop reads CASSISRVGTDTQYF. CDR3 nucleotide sequence: TGTGCCAGTAGTATCAGCAGGGTCGGCACAGATACGCAGTATTTT.

The rearrangement joins TRBV19 to TRBJ2-5, with 7 nucleotides matching TRBD1. The J call is doubtful: the DNA matches TRBJ2-7 better. Germline CDR1 is LNHDA and CDR2 is SQIVND (reference sequence). CDR3 size: 13 residues. This CDR3 is CASSMGQHYEQYF. CDR3 coding DNA: TGTGCCAGTAGTATGGGACAGCACTACGAGCAGTACTTC.

The chain has TRBV7-3 and TRBJ2-1; D possibly corresponds to TRBD2 (7 bases). Germline CDR1 reads SGHTA; CDR2 reads FQGTGA. Trimming shortened V by 4 bases and J by 7 bases, and 14 bases separated the two germline ends. This CDR3 contains 14 residues. CDR3 protein: CASSSGGPLNEQFF. CDR3 DNA: TGTGCCAGCAGCTCCGGGGGGCCCTTAAATGAGCAGTTCTTC.